These 4 T cell receptor beta chains came from one sample sequenced in a study of T cell responses to AZD1222 COVID-19 vaccine. This table comes from immunoSEQ multiplex PCR, and its TCRdb copy is limited to in-frame clones, with some not included. The table has about 170,000 clones, approximately 93% seen once. The sequenced sample was peripheral blood, obtained on day 0 of AZD1222 vaccination. These TCRs come from an adult in good health.

The chain carries TRBV6-8 and TRBJ2-7; 7 bases align to TRBD2. J gave up 4 bases and V 0 bases, and 18 bases lay outside the gene matches. The V gene's germline CDR1 is MNHGY and CDR2 SAAAGT. The CDR3 extends over 19 amino acids. The CDR3 DNA sequence: TGTGCCAGCAGTTACTCTTTTGGGGGAGGGCCTCCGTCTGCGTACGAGCAGTACTTC. Its protein is CASSYSFGGGPPSAYEQYF.

V gene TRBV4-2 combines with J gene TRBJ1-1; maybe TRBD1 (6 bases). CDR3 length: 14 residues. Trimming removed 2 bases at V and 7 bases at J, with 14 bases between. CDR1 and CDR2 from the germline V gene are LGHNA and YNFKEQ. CDR3 sequence: CASSQQTGSGEAFF. The CDR3 DNA is TGTGCCAGCAGCCAACAAACAGGGTCGGGTGAAGCTTTCTTT.

The CDR3 reads CASSITGDYGYTF. The CDR3 DNA reads as TGTGCCAGCAGTATTACAGGGGACTATGGCTACACCTTC. The chain has TRBV12-3 or TRBV12-4 and TRBJ1-2; TRBD1 matches 7 bases. With V trimmed by 5 bases and J by 3 bases, 3 bases remained unmatched. The CDR3 runs to 13 residues.

The chain carries TRBV11-2 and TRBJ1-4; no firm D call. The V and J ends lost 6 bases and 4 bases respectively, with 6 bases between them. Germline assignment: CDR1 SGHAT and CDR2 FQNNGV. This CDR3 is 12 amino acids long. The CDR3 is CASRRLNEKLFF. The CDR3 DNA follows: TGTGCCAGCAGGCGGCTTAATGAAAAACTGTTTTTT.